The text below deals with one T cell receptor beta chain. Its target is not known. PCR employed 60 Vbeta and 13 Jbeta primers. The repertoire was sequenced with immunoSEQ multiplex PCR; TCRdb's copy has only in-frame clones and lacks some. Here the sample spans tens of thousands of clones, 78% being singletons. Germline V gene data show CDR1 as MGHDK and CDR2 as SYGVNS. The CDR3 has 17 residues. V shed 6 bases, J shed 5 bases, and the junction held 10 bases outside the gene matches. At collection, donors were nominally healthy, but unrecorded immune exposures were probable. This sample was included in a study of cytomegalovirus exposure and HLA in healthy donors. Regarding the study as a whole: Presence/absence analysis assumed near-uniform sequencing depth across donors. Analysis was carried out at a later point, and it linked a missense DCLRE1C variant to TCR beta V- and J-gene trimming. Through in vitro validation, a few CMV-associated chains were shown to be specific for CMV antigens.

The chain links TRBV25-1 to TRBJ2-1; 13 nucleotides agree with TRBD2. The specimen sequenced was PBMCs. This TCR derives from a woman in her 40s in good health and CMV-seronegative. As DNA, the CDR3 is TGTGCCAGCAGGAGCCCGACTAGCGGGAGGCGGCACAATGAGCAGTTCTTC. Its protein is CASRSPTSGRRHNEQFF. The full variable domain, rest sourced from reference TRBV25-1 and TRBJ2-1, is EADIYQTPRYLVIGTGKKITLECSQTMGHDKMYWYQQDPGMELHLIHYSYGVNSTEKGDLSSESTVSRIRTEHFPLTLESARPSHTSQYLCASRSPTSGRRHNEQFFGPGTRLTVL.